This TCR beta chain was found in a study of CD8 T cells in ankylosing spondylitis. Notes on the study in general: Relatively scarce in peripheral blood, disease-linked clones were CD8+. A TCR beta motif made of eight highly homologous variants seemed typical of ankylosing spondylitis blood. Some motif variants were previously reported in reactive arthritis synovial fluid and blood.

This clonotype turned up a few times. Its specificity is not known. A quantitative 5'-RACE method, one with molecular barcodes, was used to make TCR beta libraries. A single record per CDR3 protein comes from TCRdb applying MiXCR to the 5' RACE reads. The sample consists of hundreds of thousands of distinct CDR3 sequences, approximately 12% of them appearing once. The CDR3 sequence is 16 residues long. Germline V gene lookup returns CDR1 MNHEY and CDR2 SVGEGT. V gave up 0 bases and J gave up 7 bases; unmatched junction bases: 5. This TCR was sampled from a male donor with ankylosing spondylitis. The sequencing sample was made of blood, either unsorted or a sorted T cell fraction (not recorded which). This sequence joins TRBV6-2 or TRBV6-3 and TRBJ2-7, with 14 bases aligning to TRBD2. The CDR3 DNA is TGTGCCAGCAGTTACTCGAAGGGACTAGCGGGAGTGGAGCAGTACTTC. It translates to CASSYSKGLAGVEQYF.